This paragraph covers one T cell receptor beta chain sequence. The entry originates in a study of shared clonotypes between healthy human individuals. Original analysis: ImmunoSEQ output held junction-only sequences without quality scores, so filtering differed. Assay: immunoSEQ multiplex PCR; the TCRdb copy retains only in-frame clones and omits some. The V and J calls and the clone size are those of that table, but D and trimming were determined from the DNA. The top ten clones hold 0.39% of a sample with 2 million to 2.5 million clones, approximately 93% of them seen once. The CDR3 is made up of 15 amino acids. Per germline, CDR1 SGHRS and CDR2 YFSETQ. V dropped 3 bases and J dropped 3 bases, with 13 bases sitting between them.

Sequenced material: naive CD4+ T cells from PBMCs. Documented subset: CD45RA+ positively selected. The TCR originated in a man aged 18 to 35 in good health. Some clones in this sample may be carry-over from other donors' samples. This chain connects TRBV5-1 to TRBJ2-1; possibly TRBD2 for D (5 bases). The CDR3 coding sequence is TGCGCCAGCAGCTCGAGCGGCAACTACTACAATGAGCAGTTCTTC. Translated, it gives CASSSSGNYYNEQFF.